The rows below give T cell receptor beta chains drawn from one sample of a study of blood T cells in healthy people across ages. A single record per CDR3 protein comes from TCRdb applying MiXCR to the 5' RACE reads. The data show under 2,000,000 distinct CDR3 sequences, with around half seen just once and about 2.1% held by the top ten. The sequenced sample was blood. The receptors stem from a woman in her thirties or forties in good health. Each CDR3 is given with its conserved first and last residue. D genes are given only for firm matches. Clone size, where shown, is once, few, many, or a class for clones that have expanded.

j_call d_call v_call clone_size cdr3_aa cdr3_nt
TRBJ1-5 TRBD1 TRBV29-1 - CSDLGRQGEYQPQHF TGCAGCGACCTGGGGCGACAGGGAGAGTATCAGCCCCAGCATTTT
TRBJ2-1 TRBD2 TRBV7-3 - CASSPQLVAGGVNEQFF TGTGCCAGCAGCCCCCAATTGGTAGCGGGGGGGGTTAATGAGCAGTTCTTC
TRBJ2-7 - TRBV28 few CASSLGGAVHYEQYF TGTGCCAGCAGTTTAGGGGGGGCGGTTCACTACGAGCAGTACTTC
TRBJ2-5 TRBD2 TRBV20-1 - CSVGRVGKETQYF TGCAGCGTGGGGAGGGTTGGTAAAGAGACCCAGTACTTC
TRBJ2-5 - TRBV6-5 - CACSYSNNLGETQYF TGTGCCTGCAGTTACTCGAATAACCTGGGAGAGACCCAGTACTTC
TRBJ2-3 TRBD1 TRBV4-2 many CASSPTGGDTQYF TGTGCCAGCAGCCCCACAGGGGGCGATACGCAGTATTTT
TRBJ1-5 TRBD1 TRBV7-9 - CASSSGQGAGNQPQHF TGTGCCAGCAGCTCGGGACAGGGGGCCGGTAATCAGCCCCAGCATTTT
TRBJ2-5 - TRBV5-5 - CASSGGADSYGQYF TGTGCCAGCAGCGGGGGGGCGGATTCCTACGGGCAGTACTTC
TRBJ1-5 - TRBV19 - CASSIDLRGAPALQPQHF TGTGCCAGTAGTATAGATCTCCGGGGAGCCCCAGCATTACAGCCCCAGCATTTT
TRBJ2-7 - TRBV7-8 - CASSSSSGPLAGEQYF TGTGCCAGCAGCTCAAGTTCGGGTCCCCTCGCGGGGGAGCAGTACTTC
TRBJ1-2 - TRBV6-7 - CASRYADDGDANYGYTF TGTGCCAGCAGATATGCGGACGACGGGGACGCTAACTATGGCTACACCTTC
TRBJ2-5 TRBD2 TRBV15 few CATSPGGETQYF TGTGCCACCAGTCCGGGAGGCGAGACCCAGTACTTC
TRBJ2-3 - TRBV29-1 - CSPLRSLSTDTQYF TGCAGCCCACTAAGGAGTCTGAGTACAGATACGCAGTATTTT
TRBJ1-2 - TRBV29-1 - CSVEGRGRDYGYTF TGCAGCGTTGAAGGCCGGGGGCGCGACTATGGCTACACCTTC